This T cell receptor (beta chain) derives from a study of T cells in Graves' hyperthyroidism and ophthalmopathy (dated by TCRdb to the late 2010s). About the full investigation: Peripheral blood samples were taken at the time of initial diagnosis, prior to any treatment. After blood sampling, hyperthyroidism patients were treated with methimazole at a starting dose of 30 mg daily, and ophthalmopathy patients were treated with high-dose intravenous methylprednisolone. The 90 to 100 discovery patients were randomly divided into training and test sets at a 7:3 ratio. The study also compared thyroid tissue and blood T-cell repertoires from roughly six Graves' hyperthyroidism patients. To identify TCR V-J signatures that set the groups apart, the researchers used a discovery cohort of 100 patients, made up of some 41 with Graves' ophthalmopathy and around 58 with stable Graves' hyperthyroidism. Prospective prediction of ophthalmopathy was tested in an independent validation cohort of approximately 19 hyperthyroidism patients and some 17 patients who later progressed to ophthalmopathy. TCR Vbeta CDR3 sequencing of approximately 140 peripheral blood samples (under 45 ophthalmopathy, some 75 hyperthyroidism and roughly 17 progressor patients) is reported in the paper. What the research found in general, with its limitations: Most expanded thyroid clonotypes (frequency above 0.001) were also detected in blood, a finding suggesting that blood repertoires may reflect thyroid immune responses. Ophthalmopathy was separated from stable hyperthyroidism by a 13 V-J signature model, with 85% to 90% sensitivity and about 81% specificity obtained in cross-validation and 80%/75% obtained in testing. During validation, the model predicted progression to ophthalmopathy a median of about 6.3 months ahead of onset, with approximately 71% sensitivity and under 85% specificity. Sample size was not statistically predetermined, and blinding of investigators to group allocation was not performed.

Ophthalmopathy patients had moderately to severely active disease, Clinical Activity Score of at least 3, NOSPECS grade of at least 4, and duration under 3 months. Patients with uncontrolled infections, other autoimmune diseases, pregnancy or lactation were excluded. Diagnoses were established on the basis of clinical symptoms, serum thyroxine and TRAb, thyroid ultrasound, and orbital computed tomography. Ficoll-Paque density gradient centrifugation was used to isolate PBMCs from about 9 ml of fresh peripheral blood. Trizol reagent was used to extract total RNA, and RNA quality was then checked on an Agilent 2100 Bioanalyzer. TCR beta CDR3 regions were amplified from RNA transcripts. A first-round RT-PCR of the TCR CDR3 used the HTBI primer set with the Qiagen OneStep RT-PCR kit. Libraries were constructed in a second round of multiplex PCR, after which size selection and purification were carried out. Libraries were sequenced paired-end with 100 bp reads on an Illumina HiSeq2000. The original pipeline was this. SOAPnuke was used to process the raw data, with reads discarded if the reads contained adapters or uncalled bases, had a mean Phred below 15, or lacked an exact constant-primer or identifier match. High-quality paired reads were merged using COPE v1.2.5, and each unique nucleotide sequence was defined as a clonotype. Clonotypes were aligned to IMGT TRBV, TRBD and TRBJ reference segments using MiTCR v1.1. Only V-J combinations with frequency above 0.0001, covering 99% to 99.2% of repertoires, were analysed. A TCS score was defined as the ratio of F50 (clonal expansion) to E x V (chaos), with BLOSUM62-based TCRdist applied between CDR3 peptides within each V-J. Welch's t-statistics and random forest reduced fewer than 550 V-J features to roughly 13, which were used in a naive Bayes classifier (R e1071). The public reads were reanalyzed by TCRdb: fastp trimming at Q25, MiXCR alignment, in-frame beta chains only. Merged by CDR3 protein, the rows form single entries marked with the most common genes and DNA. The V and J calls here are based on TCRdb, not the publication. The sample table records 400,000 or so distinct CDR3 sequences; around 13% of these occur just once. 20% of the sample lies in the top ten.

The CDR3 runs 14 amino acids, cysteine and phenylalanine included. The only DNA kept is the CDR3, 42 bases in frame from the first base. Germline trimming amounts to 3 bases on V and 9 bases on J, with 9 as the count of junction bases outside the gene matches. CDR1 and CDR2 are read off the germline V gene as SGDLS and YYNGEE. Points on this clonotype: Its antigen has not been determined. No base-level quality is on record; no much larger clone is a single base apart.

Material for sequencing was blood. This clonotype originated in a woman in her thirties with Graves' ophthalmopathy. In this chain, TRBV9 is recombined with TRBJ1-5; 7 central bases correspond to TRBD1. The CDR3 reads as follows: CASSADRDLRPQHF. The DNA reads TGTGCCAGCAGCGCTGACAGGGACCTCAGGCCCCAGCATTTT.